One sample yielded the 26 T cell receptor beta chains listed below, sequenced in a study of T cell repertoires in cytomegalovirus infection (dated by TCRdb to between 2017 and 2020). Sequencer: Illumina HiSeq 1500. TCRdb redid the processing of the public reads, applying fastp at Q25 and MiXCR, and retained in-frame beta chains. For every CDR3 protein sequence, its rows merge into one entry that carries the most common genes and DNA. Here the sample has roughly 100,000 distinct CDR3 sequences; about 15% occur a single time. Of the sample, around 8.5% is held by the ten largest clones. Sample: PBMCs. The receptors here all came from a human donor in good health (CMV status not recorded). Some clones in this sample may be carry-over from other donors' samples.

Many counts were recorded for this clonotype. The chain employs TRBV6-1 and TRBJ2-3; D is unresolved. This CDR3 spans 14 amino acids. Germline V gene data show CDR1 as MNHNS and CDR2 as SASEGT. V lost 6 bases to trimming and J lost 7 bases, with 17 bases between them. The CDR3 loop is CASSELDMAYTQYF. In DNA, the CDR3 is TGTGCCAGCAGCGAGCTAGATATGGCATATACGCAGTATTTT.

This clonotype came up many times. This CDR3 is CASTGNYGYTF. CDR3 DNA sequence: TGTGCCAGCACGGGGAACTATGGCTACACCTTC. The J gene is TRBJ1-2, the V gene TRBV28, with unresolved D. The germline V and J ends were trimmed by 7 bases and 2 bases, with 5 bases remaining between them. This CDR3 is 11 amino acids long. CDR1 and CDR2 (germline): MDHEN, SYDVKM.

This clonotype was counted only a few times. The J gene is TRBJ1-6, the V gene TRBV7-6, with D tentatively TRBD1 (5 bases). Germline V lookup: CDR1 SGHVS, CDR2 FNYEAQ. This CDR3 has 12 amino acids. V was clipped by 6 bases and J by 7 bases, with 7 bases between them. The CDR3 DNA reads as TGTGCCAGCAGACGGGACAATTCACCCCTCCACTTT. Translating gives CASRRDNSPLHF.

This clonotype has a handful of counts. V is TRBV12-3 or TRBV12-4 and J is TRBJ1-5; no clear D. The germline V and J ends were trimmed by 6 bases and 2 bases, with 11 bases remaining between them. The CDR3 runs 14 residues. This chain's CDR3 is CASRPTGGNQPQHF. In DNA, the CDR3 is TGTGCCAGCAGGCCGACCGGGGGCAATCAGCCCCAGCATTTT.

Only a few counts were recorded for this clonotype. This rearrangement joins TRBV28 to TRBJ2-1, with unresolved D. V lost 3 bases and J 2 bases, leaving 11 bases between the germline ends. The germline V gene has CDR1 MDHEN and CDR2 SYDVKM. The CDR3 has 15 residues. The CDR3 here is CASSFRQRPYNEQFF. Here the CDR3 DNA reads TGTGCCAGCAGTTTCCGGCAAAGACCCTACAATGAGCAGTTCTTC. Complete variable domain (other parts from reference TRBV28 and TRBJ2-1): DVKVTQSSRYLVKRTGEKVFLECVQDMDHENMFWYRQDPGLGLRLIYFSYDVKMKEKGDIPEGYSVSREKKERFSLILESASTNQTSMYLCASSFRQRPYNEQFFGPGTRLTVL.

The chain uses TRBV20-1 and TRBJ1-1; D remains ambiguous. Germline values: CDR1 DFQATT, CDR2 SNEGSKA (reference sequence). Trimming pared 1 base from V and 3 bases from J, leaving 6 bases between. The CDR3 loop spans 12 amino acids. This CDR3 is CSARAGDTEAFF. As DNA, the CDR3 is TGCAGTGCTAGAGCCGGGGACACTGAAGCTTTCTTT.

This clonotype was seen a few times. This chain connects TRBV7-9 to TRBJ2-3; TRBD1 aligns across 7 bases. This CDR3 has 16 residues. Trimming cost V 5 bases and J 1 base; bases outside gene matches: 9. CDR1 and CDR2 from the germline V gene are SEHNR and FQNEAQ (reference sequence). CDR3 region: CASSQGGRTGTDTQYF. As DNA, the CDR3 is TGTGCCAGCAGCCAAGGGGGCAGGACCGGCACAGATACGCAGTATTTT.

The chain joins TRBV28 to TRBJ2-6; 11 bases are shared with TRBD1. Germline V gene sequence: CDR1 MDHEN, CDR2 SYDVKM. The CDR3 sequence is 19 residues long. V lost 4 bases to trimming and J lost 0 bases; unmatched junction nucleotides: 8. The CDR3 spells CASSSRTGGEFSGANVLTF. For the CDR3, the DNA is TGTGCCAGCAGTTCCCGGACAGGGGGCGAGTTCTCTGGGGCCAACGTCCTGACTTTC.

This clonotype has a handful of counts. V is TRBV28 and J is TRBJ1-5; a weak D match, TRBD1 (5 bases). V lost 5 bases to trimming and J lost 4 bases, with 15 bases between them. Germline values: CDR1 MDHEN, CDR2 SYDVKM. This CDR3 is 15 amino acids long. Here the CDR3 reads CASSKLQGGNQPQHF. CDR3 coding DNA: TGTGCCAGCAGTAAACTCCAGGGAGGAAATCAGCCCCAGCATTTT.

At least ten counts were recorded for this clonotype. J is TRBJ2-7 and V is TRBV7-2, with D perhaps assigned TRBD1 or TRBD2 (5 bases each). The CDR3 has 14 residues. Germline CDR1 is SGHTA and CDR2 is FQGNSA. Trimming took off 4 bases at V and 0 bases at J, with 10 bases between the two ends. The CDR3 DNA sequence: TGTGCCAGCAGCTCAGGGACCCACTCCTACGAGCAGTACTTC. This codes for CASSSGTHSYEQYF.

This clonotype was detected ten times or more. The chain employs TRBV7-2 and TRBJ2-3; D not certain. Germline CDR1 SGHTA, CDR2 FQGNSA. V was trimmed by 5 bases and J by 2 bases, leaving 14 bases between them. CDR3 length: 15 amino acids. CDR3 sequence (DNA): TGTGCCAGCAGCCTGGACGGATTGTACACAGATACGCAGTATTTT. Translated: CASSLDGLYTDTQYF.

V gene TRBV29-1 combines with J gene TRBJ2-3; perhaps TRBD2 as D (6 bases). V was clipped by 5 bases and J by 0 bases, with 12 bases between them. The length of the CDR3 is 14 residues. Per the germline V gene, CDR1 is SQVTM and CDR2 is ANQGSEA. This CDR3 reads CSVRRGSSTDTQYF. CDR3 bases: TGCAGCGTTAGGAGGGGTTCGAGCACAGATACGCAGTATTTT.

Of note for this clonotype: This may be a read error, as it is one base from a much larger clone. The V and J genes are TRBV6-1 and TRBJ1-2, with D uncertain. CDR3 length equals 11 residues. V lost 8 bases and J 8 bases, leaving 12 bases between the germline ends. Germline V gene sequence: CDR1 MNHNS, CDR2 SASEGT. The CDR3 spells CASDDHGGYTF. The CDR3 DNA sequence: TGTGCCAGCGACGACCATGGAGGCTACACCTTC.

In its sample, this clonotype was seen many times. The CDR3 loop reads CASSFSGGAHLGDTQYF. CDR3 bases: TGTGCCAGCAGTTTTTCTGGCGGGGCCCATTTGGGAGATACGCAGTATTTT. This chain joins TRBV27 and TRBJ2-3; D perhaps matches TRBD2 (6 bases). Deletions cut 3 bases from V and 5 bases from J, with 21 bases between. This CDR3 region has 17 residues. The V gene's germline CDR1 is MNHEY and CDR2 SMNVEV (reference sequence).

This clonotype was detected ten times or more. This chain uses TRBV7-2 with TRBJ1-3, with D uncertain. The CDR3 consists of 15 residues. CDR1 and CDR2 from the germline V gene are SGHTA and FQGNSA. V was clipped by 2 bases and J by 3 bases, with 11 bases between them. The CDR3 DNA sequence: TGTGCCAGCAGCTTACTACACGGATATGGAAACACCATATATTTT. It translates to CASSLLHGYGNTIYF.

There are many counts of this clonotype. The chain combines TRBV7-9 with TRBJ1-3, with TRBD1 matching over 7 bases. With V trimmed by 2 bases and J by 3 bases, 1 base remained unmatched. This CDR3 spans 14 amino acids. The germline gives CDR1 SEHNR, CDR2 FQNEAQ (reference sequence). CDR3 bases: TGTGCCAGCAGCTTAACAGGGGTTGGAAACACCATATATTTT. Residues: CASSLTGVGNTIYF.

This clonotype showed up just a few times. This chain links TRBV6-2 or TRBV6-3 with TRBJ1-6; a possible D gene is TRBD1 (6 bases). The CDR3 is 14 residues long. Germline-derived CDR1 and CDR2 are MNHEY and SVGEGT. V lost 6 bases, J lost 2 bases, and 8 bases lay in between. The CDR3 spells CASSRQAYNSPLHF. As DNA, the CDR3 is TGTGCCAGCAGCCGACAGGCCTATAATTCACCCCTCCACTTT.

Here the CDR3 reads CASRNPDYNSPLHF. The DNA of the CDR3 is TGTGCCAGCAGGAATCCGGATTATAATTCACCCCTCCACTTT. The V call is TRBV7-2, the J call TRBJ1-6, with D hard to call. There are 14 residues in the CDR3. Trimming took 6 bases from V and 4 from J, leaving 10 bases between them. Germline values: CDR1 SGHTA, CDR2 FQGNSA.

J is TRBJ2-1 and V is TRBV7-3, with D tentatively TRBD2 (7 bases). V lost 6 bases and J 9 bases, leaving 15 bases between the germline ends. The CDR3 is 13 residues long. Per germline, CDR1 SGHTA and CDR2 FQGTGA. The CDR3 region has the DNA TGTGCCAGCAGGGGGGGGCAGGGCGGTGAGCAGTTCTTC. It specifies CASRGGQGGEQFF.

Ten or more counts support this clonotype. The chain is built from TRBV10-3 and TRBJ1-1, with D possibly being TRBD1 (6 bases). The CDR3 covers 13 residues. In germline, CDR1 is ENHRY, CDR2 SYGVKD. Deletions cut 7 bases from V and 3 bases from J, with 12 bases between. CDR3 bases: TGTGCCATCAAACAACAGGGTTACACTGAAGCTTTCTTT. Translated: CAIKQQGYTEAFF.

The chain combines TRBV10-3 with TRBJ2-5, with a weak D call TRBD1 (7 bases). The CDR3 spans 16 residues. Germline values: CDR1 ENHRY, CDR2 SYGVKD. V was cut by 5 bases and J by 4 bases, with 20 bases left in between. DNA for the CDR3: TGTGCCATCAGTTCGGCTGGAGGGGGCCGCGGAGAGACCCAGTACTTC. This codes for CAISSAGGGRGETQYF.

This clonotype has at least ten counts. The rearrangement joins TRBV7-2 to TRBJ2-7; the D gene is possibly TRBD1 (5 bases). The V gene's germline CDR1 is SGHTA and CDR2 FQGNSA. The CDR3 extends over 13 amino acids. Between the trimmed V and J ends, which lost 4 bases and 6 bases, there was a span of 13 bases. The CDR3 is CASSYQQGSEQYF. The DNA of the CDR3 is TGTGCCAGCAGCTACCAGCAGGGTTCCGAGCAGTACTTC.

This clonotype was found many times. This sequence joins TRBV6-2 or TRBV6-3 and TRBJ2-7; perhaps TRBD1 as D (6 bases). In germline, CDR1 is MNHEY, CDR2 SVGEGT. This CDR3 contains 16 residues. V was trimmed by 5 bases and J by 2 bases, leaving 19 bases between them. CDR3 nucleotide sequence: TGTGCCAGCAGTCCGCCCCGGGACACCAAGACCTACGAGCAGTACTTC. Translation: CASSPPRDTKTYEQYF.

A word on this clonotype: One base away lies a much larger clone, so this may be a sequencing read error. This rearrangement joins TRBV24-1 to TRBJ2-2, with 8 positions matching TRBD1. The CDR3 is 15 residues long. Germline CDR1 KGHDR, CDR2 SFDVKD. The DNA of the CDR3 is TGTGACACCGCCAGGGGGACAGGGAACACCGGGGAGCTGTTTTTT. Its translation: CDTARGTGNTGELFF.

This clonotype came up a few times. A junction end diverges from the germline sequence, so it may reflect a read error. The CDR3 is CASSLTRRDTQYF. The CDR3 coding sequence is TGTGCCAGCAGCCTAACCCGGAGGGATACGCAGTATTTT. The J gene is TRBJ2-3, the V gene TRBV7-3; D perhaps matches TRBD2 (5 bases). Germline V gene data show CDR1 as SGHTA and CDR2 as FQGTGA. The CDR3 is made up of 13 amino acids.

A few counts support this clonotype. The CDR3 sequence: CSASRPGDTQYF. CDR3 coding DNA: TGCAGTGCTAGCCGCCCCGGAGATACGCAGTATTTT. V is TRBV20-1 and J is TRBJ2-3; D is unresolved. The germline V gene encodes CDR1 DFQATT and CDR2 SNEGSKA (reference sequence). The CDR3 sequence is 12 residues long. With 3 bases removed from V and 5 bases from J, the gap between germline ends came to 9 bases.